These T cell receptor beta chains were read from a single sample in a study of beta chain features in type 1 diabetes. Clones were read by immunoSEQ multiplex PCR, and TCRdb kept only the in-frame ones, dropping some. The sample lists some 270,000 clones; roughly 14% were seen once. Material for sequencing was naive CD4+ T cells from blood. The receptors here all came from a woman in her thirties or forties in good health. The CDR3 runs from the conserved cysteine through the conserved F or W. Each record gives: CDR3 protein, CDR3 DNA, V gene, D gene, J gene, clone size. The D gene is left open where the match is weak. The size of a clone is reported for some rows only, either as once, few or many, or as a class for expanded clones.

cdr3_aa: CASSVTLTGGADTGELFF
cdr3_nt: TGTGCCAGCAGCGTAACGTTAACAGGGGGCGCCGACACCGGGGAGCTGTTTTTT
v_call: TRBV9
d_call: TRBD1
j_call: TRBJ2-2
clone_size: .

cdr3_aa: CASSLVGTSGLTDTQYF
cdr3_nt: TGTGCCAGCAGCTTAGTAGGTACTAGCGGACTCACAGATACGCAGTATTTT
v_call: TRBV7-2
d_call: TRBD2
j_call: TRBJ2-3
clone_size: few

cdr3_aa: CASRIRDRSRYTF
cdr3_nt: TGTGCCAGCAGGATACGGGACAGGAGCAGATACACCTTC
v_call: TRBV6-5
d_call: TRBD1
j_call: TRBJ1-2
clone_size: .

cdr3_aa: CASSLALQGNEKLFF
cdr3_nt: TGCGCCAGCAGCTTGGCCCTACAGGGGAATGAAAAACTGTTTTTT
v_call: TRBV5-1
d_call: TRBD1
j_call: TRBJ1-4
clone_size: few

cdr3_aa: CASSRDIAYEQYF
cdr3_nt: TGTGCCAGCAGCCGGGACATAGCCTACGAGCAGTACTTC
v_call: TRBV14
d_call: .
j_call: TRBJ2-7
clone_size: .

cdr3_aa: CASSITNTGEDTQYF
cdr3_nt: TGTGCCAGTAGTATAACTAATACAGGGGAAGATACGCAGTATTTT
v_call: TRBV19
d_call: TRBD1
j_call: TRBJ2-3
clone_size: .

cdr3_aa: CAISPGQGVNTGELFF
cdr3_nt: TGTGCCATCAGTCCGGGACAGGGCGTGAACACCGGGGAGCTGTTTTTT
v_call: TRBV10-3
d_call: TRBD1
j_call: TRBJ2-2
clone_size: .

cdr3_aa: CASRSSGSVNTEAFF
cdr3_nt: TGTGCCAGCAGGTCCTCTGGCAGTGTGAACACTGAAGCTTTCTTT
v_call: TRBV9
d_call: .
j_call: TRBJ1-1
clone_size: few

cdr3_aa: CASSYHRGTNYGYTF
cdr3_nt: TGTGCCAGCAGTTATCACAGGGGAACTAACTATGGCTACACCTTC
v_call: TRBV6-6
d_call: TRBD1
j_call: TRBJ1-2
clone_size: .

cdr3_aa: CASSTGVNYGYTF
cdr3_nt: TGCGCCAGTAGCACGGGAGTTAACTATGGCTACACCTTC
v_call: TRBV4-1
d_call: .
j_call: TRBJ1-2
clone_size: few

cdr3_aa: CASSLVLDNEQFF
cdr3_nt: TGTGCCAGCAGCTTAGTACTAGACAATGAGCAGTTCTTC
v_call: TRBV7-8
d_call: .
j_call: TRBJ2-1
clone_size: few

cdr3_aa: CASSLGQGSYGYTF
cdr3_nt: TGTGCCAGCAGCCTGGGACAGGGAAGCTATGGCTACACCTTC
v_call: TRBV11-2
d_call: TRBD1
j_call: TRBJ1-2
clone_size: few

cdr3_aa: CASSFTSGGAFYNEQFF
cdr3_nt: TGTGCCAGCAGCTTTACTAGCGGGGGGGCCTTTTACAATGAGCAGTTCTTC
v_call: TRBV11-2
d_call: TRBD2
j_call: TRBJ2-1
clone_size: .

cdr3_aa: CASSLDPSGGSQETQYF
cdr3_nt: TGCGCCAGCAGCTTGGATCCTAGCGGGGGGTCCCAAGAGACCCAGTACTTC
v_call: TRBV5-1
d_call: TRBD2
j_call: TRBJ2-5
clone_size: .

cdr3_aa: CASGLGGGYEQYF
cdr3_nt: TGTGCTAGTGGTTTGGGCGGGGGCTACGAGCAGTACTTC
v_call: TRBV12-5
d_call: TRBD2
j_call: TRBJ2-7
clone_size: .

cdr3_aa: CSVGLLAAGAIDTQYF
cdr3_nt: TGCAGCGTTGGACTATTAGCGGCGGGGGCCATTGATACGCAGTATTTT
v_call: TRBV29-1
d_call: .
j_call: TRBJ2-3
clone_size: .

cdr3_aa: CASSRQSYEQYF
cdr3_nt: TGTGCCAGCAGCAGACAGTCCTACGAGCAGTACTTC
v_call: TRBV2
d_call: .
j_call: TRBJ2-7
clone_size: .

cdr3_aa: CASSQDLTGPAQETQYF
cdr3_nt: TGTGCCAGCAGCCAAGATCTGACAGGCCCCGCGCAAGAGACCCAGTACTTC
v_call: TRBV14
d_call: .
j_call: TRBJ2-5
clone_size: .